This T cell receptor (beta chain) was identified in a study of blood T cells in healthy people across ages. A single count supports this clonotype. Its antigen is not known. Study-wide findings and caveats: More naive CD4+ cells and higher diversity marked long-lived donors relative to aged donors.

It was with a sample-barcoded 5' primer and a J-beta primer mix that a second PCR of roughly 7 to 12 cycles was run. Each CDR3 protein is one row after TCRdb ran MiXCR on the 5' RACE reads. The sample carries approximately 350,000 distinct CDR3 sequences, 45% to 60% recorded once. The CDR3 covers 15 residues. V usage is TRBV12-3 or TRBV12-4 and J usage is TRBJ2-7, with a weak D call TRBD2 (5 bases). The end of the DNA fits TRBJ2-5 better, so the J call may be wrong. Source material: blood. The clonotype was recovered from a man in his sixties in good health. Here the CDR3 reads CASSPLGEGGETQYF. For the CDR3, the DNA is TGTGCCAGCAGTCCTCTGGGTGAGGGCGGGGAGACCCAGTACTTC.